Presented here are 10 T cell receptor beta chains from one specimen sequenced in a study of blood T cell repertoires in COVID-19. The assay was immunoSEQ multiplex PCR, and TCRdb's table has in-frame clones only and misses some. Of 250,000 or so clones listed, 84% are singletons. The sample was peripheral blood. These receptors came from a man aged 55 to 70 with acute or convalescent COVID-19.

This chain connects TRBV9 to TRBJ2-3, with 7 bases lining up with TRBD2. V gave up 3 bases and J gave up 6 bases; unmatched junction bases: 1. CDR3 length: 12 amino acids. Germline V lookup: CDR1 SGDLS, CDR2 YYNGEE. The CDR3 spells CASSGAGDTQYF. The CDR3 DNA sequence: TGTGCCAGCAGCGGAGCGGGGGATACGCAGTATTTT.

The J gene is TRBJ2-5, the V gene TRBV5-1; possibly TRBD2 for D (5 bases). This CDR3 contains 14 residues. The V and J ends lost 0 bases and 4 bases respectively, with 10 bases between them. Germline V gives CDR1 SGHRS, CDR2 YFSETQ. The CDR3 spells CASSLATGGETQYF. CDR3 nucleotide sequence: TGCGCCAGCAGCTTGGCTACTGGAGGAGAGACCCAGTACTTC.

This clone was seen a handful of times. The rearrangement uses TRBV5-4 and TRBJ2-3; 8 bases agree with TRBD2. CDR1 and CDR2 from the germline V gene are SGHNT and YYREEE (reference sequence). V lost 0 bases to trimming and J lost 6 bases; unmatched junction nucleotides: 6. CDR3 size: 15 residues. The CDR3: CASSLERRGEDTQYF. The CDR3 region has the DNA TGTGCCAGCAGCTTGGAGCGGCGGGGGGAGGATACGCAGTATTTT.

The chain combines TRBV7-2 with TRBJ1-5; possible D gene TRBD1, 5 bases. The CDR3 runs 15 residues. Germline assignment: CDR1 SGHTA and CDR2 FQGNSA. The V and J ends lost 1 base and 9 bases respectively, with 16 bases between them. In DNA, the CDR3 is TGTGCCAGCAGCTTAGGGCAGGGCCGTAATAGGCCCCAGCATTTT. Translated: CASSLGQGRNRPQHF.

The chain carries TRBV5-6 and TRBJ2-2, with 7 positions matching TRBD1. This CDR3 has 15 amino acids. The ends lost 4 bases at V and 3 bases at J; junction bases unmatched: 6. Per the germline V gene, CDR1 is SGHDT and CDR2 is YYEEEE. The CDR3 nucleotides read TGTGCCAGCAGCAAGACAGGGAAAGACACCGGGGAGCTGTTTTTT. It codes for CASSKTGKDTGELFF. Full variable domain (outside the CDR3, taken from reference TRBV5-6 and TRBJ2-2): DAGVTQSPTHLIKTRGQQVTLRCSPKSGHDTVSWYQQALGQGPQFIFQYYEEEERQRGNFPDRFSGHQFPNYSSELNVNALLLGDSALYLCASSKTGKDTGELFFGEGSRLTVL.

V gene TRBV3-1 (or the pseudogene TRBV3-2) combines with J gene TRBJ2-1; D remains unclear. The germline V gene has CDR1 LGHDT and CDR2 YNNKEL (reference sequence). V was pared by 4 bases and J by 0 bases, with 10 bases between. CDR3 length: 15 amino acids. CDR3 nucleotide sequence: TGTGCCAGCAGCCCCGGTCGCCCCTCCTACAATGAGCAGTTCTTC. Its translation is CASSPGRPSYNEQFF.

This chain joins TRBV6-5 and TRBJ1-3; D gene uncertain. The germline gives CDR1 MNHEY, CDR2 SVGAGI. The CDR3 has 14 amino acids. Trimming left V 11 bases short and J 0 bases short, with 14 bases between. CDR3 sequence (DNA): TGTGCCTCCCGTGGCGGTCACTCTGGAAACACCATATATTTT. Its translation is CASRGGHSGNTIYF.

This sequence joins TRBV18 and TRBJ2-3; D is unclear. Germline CDR1 and CDR2: KGHSH and LQKENI. The CDR3 extends over 14 amino acids. V was cut by 3 bases and J by 4 bases, with 11 bases left in between. The CDR3, as DNA: TGTGCCAGCTCACCTGGTGAGCCCGCAGATACGCAGTATTTT. Its translation: CASSPGEPADTQYF.

The genes are TRBV6-5 and TRBJ2-1, with TRBD1 identical over 9 bases. V lost 2 bases to trimming and J lost 6 bases; unmatched junction nucleotides: 5. CDR1 is MNHEY and CDR2 is SVGAGI in the germline V gene. The length of the CDR3 is 15 residues. The CDR3 DNA follows: TGTGCCAGCAGTTACCGGGACAGGGTAGGCAATGAGCAGTTCTTC. Protein: CASSYRDRVGNEQFF.

This clone was observed once. The genes are TRBV2 and TRBJ1-4; 11 bases are a match to TRBD1. CDR1 and CDR2 from the germline V gene are SNHLY and FYNNEI. After removal of 4 bases from V and 0 bases from J, the junction contained 7 bases not matched to a gene. This CDR3 has 18 residues. The CDR3: CASSGTGGGFSTNEKLFF. The CDR3 DNA reads TGTGCCAGCAGTGGGACAGGGGGCGGTTTTTCAACTAATGAAAAACTGTTTTTT. The full variable domain, completed using reference TRBV2 and TRBJ1-4, is EPEVTQTPSHQVTQMGQEVILRCVPISNHLYFYWYRQILGQKVEFLVSFYNNEISEKSEIFDDQFSVERPDGSNFTLKIRSTKLEDSAMYFCASSGTGGGFSTNEKLFFGSGTQLSVL.